Described below is a single TCR beta chain sequence and its context. The sample belongs to a study of blood T cell repertoires in COVID-19. Looked up from germline, CDR1 is KGHDR and CDR2 is SFDVKD. The CDR3 consists of 16 residues. V shed 1 base and J shed 2 bases, with 12 bases lying between them. Original handling: Scientists estimated how many nucleated cells there were by amplifying reference gene primers. Clones were sequenced by immunoSEQ multiplex PCR, and TCRdb holds only the in-frame ones, with some missing. V and J calls and clone size are as listed in that table; D and trimming were resolved from the DNA. The sample carries some 31,000 clones, roughly nine tenths recorded once.

This receptor was obtained from a human donor with active COVID-19. The donor label of this sample is uncertain. The specimen was peripheral blood. V gene TRBV24-1 combines with J gene TRBJ2-3, with a possible D match to TRBD2 (7 bases). DNA of the CDR3: TGTGCCACCAGTGATTTTACGGCGGGGGCCACAGATACGCAGTATTTT. Encoded protein: CATSDFTAGATDTQYF.